This record concerns one T cell receptor (beta chain) sequence. Its antigen is as yet unknown. Method: immunoSEQ multiplex PCR; TCRdb's copy keeps in-frame clones and lacks some. The repertoire has fewer than 100,000 clones, more than 70% of them found once; the top ten carry 5% to 6%. The sample is drawn from a study of cytotoxic CD8 clonotypes in ibrutinib-treated CLL. Whole-study results and caveats: Clonality increased with ibrutinib response but returned toward baseline at progression. Patients showed higher baseline clonality than age-matched healthy donors, and it tracked circulating CD8+ T-cell counts. Treatment saw public clonotypes, which were uncommon, either contract or stay stable.

This CDR3 has 16 residues. In germline, CDR1 is SGHVS, CDR2 FQNEAQ. The J segment lost 4 bases and the V segment lost 2 bases, leaving 8 bases of the junction unmatched. The rearrangement links TRBV7-8 to TRBJ2-5, with 9 bases identical to TRBD1. Sequencing was performed on PBMCs, taken before ibrutinib treatment. This sequence originates from a human donor with chronic lymphocytic leukemia. The CDR3 coding sequence is TGTGCCAGCAGCTTAAGGCGGGACAGGGTGGGAGAGACCCAGTACTTC. Its protein is CASSLRRDRVGETQYF.